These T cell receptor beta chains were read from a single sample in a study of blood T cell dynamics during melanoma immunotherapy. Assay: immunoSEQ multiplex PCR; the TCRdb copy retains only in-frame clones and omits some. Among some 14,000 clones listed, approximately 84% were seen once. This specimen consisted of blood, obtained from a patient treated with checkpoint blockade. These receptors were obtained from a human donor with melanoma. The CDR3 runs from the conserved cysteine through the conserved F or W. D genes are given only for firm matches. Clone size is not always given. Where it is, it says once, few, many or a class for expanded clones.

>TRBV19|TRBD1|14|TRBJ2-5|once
TGTGCCAGTAGTACCCGGACAGGGACAGAGACCCAGTACTTC
CASSTRTGTETQYF
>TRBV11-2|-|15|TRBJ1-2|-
TGTGCCAGCAGCTCCACGGTTGGGTGGAACTATGGCTACACCTTC
CASSSTVGWNYGYTF
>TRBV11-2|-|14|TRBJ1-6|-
TGTGCCAGCAGCTTAGGTGGGGAGACTTCACCCCTCCACTTT
CASSLGGETSPLHF
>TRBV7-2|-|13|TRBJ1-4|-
TGTGCCAGCAGCCGGGGGGTAGATGAAAAACTGTTTTTT
CASSRGVDEKLFF
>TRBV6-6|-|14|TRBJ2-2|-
TGTGCCAGCAGTTTCAGGGGTGTCACCGGGGAGCTGTTTTTT
CASSFRGVTGELFF
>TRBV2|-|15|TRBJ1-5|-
TGTGCCAGCAGTTCCGGGACCCATAGCAATCAGCCCCAGCATTTT
CASSSGTHSNQPQHF
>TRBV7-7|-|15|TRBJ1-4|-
TGTGCCAGCAGCAAAACAGATGCAACTAATGAAAAACTGTTTTTT
CASSKTDATNEKLFF
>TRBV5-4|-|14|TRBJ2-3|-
TGTGCCAGCAGCTCCCAGGGAGACACAGATACGCAGTATTTT
CASSSQGDTDTQYF
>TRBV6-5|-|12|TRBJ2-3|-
TGTGCCACCGGACCCAAGGGGGATACGCAGTATTTT
CATGPKGDTQYF
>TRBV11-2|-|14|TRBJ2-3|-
TGTGCCAGCAGCCCCTTAGTTAGCACAGATACGCAGTATTTT
CASSPLVSTDTQYF